This T cell receptor beta chain originates from a study of T cell responses to AZD1222 COVID-19 vaccine. Study-level points and caveats: The repertoires were collected only after the peak T cell response. The donors showed a predominance of white British ancestry and of females, with possible underestimation of clonal diversity.

Of note for this clone: Its antigen is not known.

Germline CDR1 reads LNHNV; CDR2 reads YYDKDF (reference sequence). Trimming shortened V by 4 bases and J by 3 bases, and 16 bases separated the two germline ends. The CDR3 is 15 amino acids. The assay was immunoSEQ multiplex PCR, and TCRdb's table has in-frame clones only and misses some. The top ten hold roughly 3% of the sample, which has 91,000 or so clones, around nine tenths seen once. Sequencing used peripheral blood, obtained 28 days after the second AZD1222 dose. This TCR was sampled from an adult who received the AZD1222 COVID-19 vaccine. J is TRBJ2-7 and V is TRBV15; TRBD2 might be the D (6 bases). The CDR3: CATSNAGKQDYEQYF. DNA for the CDR3: TGTGCCACCAGCAATGCGGGAAAACAGGACTACGAGCAGTACTTC.